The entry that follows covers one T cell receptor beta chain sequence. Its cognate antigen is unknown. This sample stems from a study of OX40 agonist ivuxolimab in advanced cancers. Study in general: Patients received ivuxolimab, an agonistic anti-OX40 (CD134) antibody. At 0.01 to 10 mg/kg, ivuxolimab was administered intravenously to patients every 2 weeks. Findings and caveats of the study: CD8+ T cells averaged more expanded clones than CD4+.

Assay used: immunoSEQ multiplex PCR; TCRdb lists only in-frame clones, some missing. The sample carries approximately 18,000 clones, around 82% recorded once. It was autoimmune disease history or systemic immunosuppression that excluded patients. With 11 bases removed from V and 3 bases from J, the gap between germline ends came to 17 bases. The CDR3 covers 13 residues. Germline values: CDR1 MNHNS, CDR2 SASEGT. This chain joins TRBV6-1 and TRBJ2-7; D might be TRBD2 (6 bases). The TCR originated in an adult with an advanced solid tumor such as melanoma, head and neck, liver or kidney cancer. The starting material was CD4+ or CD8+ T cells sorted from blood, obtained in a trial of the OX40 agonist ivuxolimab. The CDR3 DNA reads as TGTGCCGGTGCAGTGGGGGGAGGCTACGAGCAGTACTTC. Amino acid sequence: CAGAVGGGYEQYF.